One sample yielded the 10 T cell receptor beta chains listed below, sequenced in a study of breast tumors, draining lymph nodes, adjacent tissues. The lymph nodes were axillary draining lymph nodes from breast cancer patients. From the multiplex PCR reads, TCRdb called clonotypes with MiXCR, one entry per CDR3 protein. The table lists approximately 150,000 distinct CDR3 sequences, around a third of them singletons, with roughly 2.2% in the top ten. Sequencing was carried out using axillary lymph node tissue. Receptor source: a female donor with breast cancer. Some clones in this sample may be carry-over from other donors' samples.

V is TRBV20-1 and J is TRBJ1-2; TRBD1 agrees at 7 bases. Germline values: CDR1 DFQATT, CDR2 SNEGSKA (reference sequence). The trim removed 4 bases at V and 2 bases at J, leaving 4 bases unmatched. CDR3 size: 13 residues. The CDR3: CSAMGQPNYGYTF. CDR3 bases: TGCAGTGCTATGGGACAGCCAAACTATGGCTACACCTTC.

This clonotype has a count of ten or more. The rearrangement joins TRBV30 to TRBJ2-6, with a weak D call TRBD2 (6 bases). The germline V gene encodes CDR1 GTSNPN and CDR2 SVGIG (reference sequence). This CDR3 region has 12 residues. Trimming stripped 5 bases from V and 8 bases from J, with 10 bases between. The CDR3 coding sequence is TGTGCCTGGGCGGAGGGCACCAACGTCCTGACTTTC. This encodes CAWAEGTNVLTF.

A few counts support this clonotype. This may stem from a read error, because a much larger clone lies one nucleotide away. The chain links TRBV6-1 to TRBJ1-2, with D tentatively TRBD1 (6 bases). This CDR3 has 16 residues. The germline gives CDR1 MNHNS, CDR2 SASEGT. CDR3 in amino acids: CASSQAPTGIGRGYTF. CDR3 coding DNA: TGTGCCAGCAGTCAAGCCCCAACAGGGATCGGTAGAGGCTACACCTTC.

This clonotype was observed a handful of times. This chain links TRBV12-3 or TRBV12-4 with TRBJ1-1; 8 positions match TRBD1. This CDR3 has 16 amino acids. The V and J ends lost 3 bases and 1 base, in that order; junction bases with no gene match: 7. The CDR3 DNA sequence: TGTGCCAGCAGTTTCGCCGGACAGGGACCGAACACTGAAGCTTTCTTT. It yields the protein CASSFAGQGPNTEAFF.

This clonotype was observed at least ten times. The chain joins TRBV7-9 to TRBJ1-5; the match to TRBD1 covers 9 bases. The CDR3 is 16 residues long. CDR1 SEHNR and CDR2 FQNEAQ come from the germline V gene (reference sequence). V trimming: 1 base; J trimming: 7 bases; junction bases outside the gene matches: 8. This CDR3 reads CASSLEQGANRQPQHF. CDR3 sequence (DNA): TGTGCCAGCAGCTTAGAACAGGGGGCAAACAGGCAGCCCCAGCATTTT.

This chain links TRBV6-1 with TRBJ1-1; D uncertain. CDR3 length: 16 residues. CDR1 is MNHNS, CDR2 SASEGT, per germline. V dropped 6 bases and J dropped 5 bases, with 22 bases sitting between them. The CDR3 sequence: CASSLRFGSGKTEAFF. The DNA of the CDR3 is TGTGCCAGCAGCTTGAGGTTCGGGTCGGGGAAAACTGAAGCTTTCTTT.

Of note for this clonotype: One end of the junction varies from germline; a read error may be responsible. CDR3 residues: CASSSMTGERFF. For the CDR3, the DNA is TGTGCCAGCAGCAGCATGACCGGGGAGCGGTTTTTT. The chain combines TRBV11-2 with TRBJ2-2; D is perhaps TRBD2 (5 bases). Germline V gene data show CDR1 as SGHAT and CDR2 as FQNNGV. The CDR3 runs to 12 residues.

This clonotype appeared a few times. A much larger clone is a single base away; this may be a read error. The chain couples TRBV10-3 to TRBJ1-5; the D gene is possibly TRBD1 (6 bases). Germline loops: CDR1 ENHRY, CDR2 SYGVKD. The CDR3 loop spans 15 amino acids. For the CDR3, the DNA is TGTGCCACGCAGGAGGGGGGCTTGAGCAGTCAGCCCCAGCATTTT. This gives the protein CATQEGGLSSQPQHF.

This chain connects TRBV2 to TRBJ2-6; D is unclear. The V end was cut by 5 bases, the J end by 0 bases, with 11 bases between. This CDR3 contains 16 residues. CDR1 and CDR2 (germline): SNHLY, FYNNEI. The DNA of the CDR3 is TGTGCCAGCAGTAGTATGGTTAGCTCTGGGGCCAACGTCCTGACTTTC. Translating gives CASSSMVSSGANVLTF. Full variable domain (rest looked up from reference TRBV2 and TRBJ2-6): EPEVTQTPSHQVTQMGQEVILRCVPISNHLYFYWYRQILGQKVEFLVSFYNNEISEKSEIFDDQFSVERPDGSNFTLKIRSTKLEDSAMYFCASSSMVSSGANVLTFGAGSRLTVL.

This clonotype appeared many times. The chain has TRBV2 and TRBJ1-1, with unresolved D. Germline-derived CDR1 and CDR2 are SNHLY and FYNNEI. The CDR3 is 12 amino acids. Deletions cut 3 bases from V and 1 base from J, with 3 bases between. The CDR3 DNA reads TGTGCCAGCAGTGAGGGGAACACTGAAGCTTTCTTT. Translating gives CASSEGNTEAFF.